The 13 T cell receptor beta chains listed next were all sequenced from one sample in a study of cytomegalovirus exposure and HLA in healthy donors. PCR involved 60 Vbeta and 13 Jbeta primers. TCRdb's table, derived via immunoSEQ multiplex PCR, lists solely in-frame clones and lacks some. The sample lists about 240,000 clones, over 70% occurring once. Material for sequencing was PBMCs. Every receptor here comes from a woman aged 55-69 years in good health and CMV-seropositive.

The rearrangement uses TRBV9 and TRBJ2-2, with D hard to call. Deletions cut 0 bases from V and 6 bases from J, with 6 bases between. The germline V gene has CDR1 SGDLS and CDR2 YYNGEE. The CDR3 sequence is 13 residues long. CDR3 nucleotides: TGTGCCAGCAGCGTAGCTGTTTCCGGGGAGCTGTTTTTT. Its translation is CASSVAVSGELFF.

This sequence joins TRBV9 and TRBJ1-2; 9 nucleotides align to TRBD1. From germline, CDR1 is SGDLS and CDR2 YYNGEE. V lost 3 bases, J lost 8 bases, and 8 bases stayed unmatched. CDR3 length: 14 amino acids. The CDR3 nucleotides read TGTGCCAGCAGCGCACCGGGACAGGGCGACGGCTACACCTTC. Its translation is CASSAPGQGDGYTF. Complete variable domain (other parts from reference TRBV9 and TRBJ1-2): DSGVTQTPKHLITATGQRVTLRCSPRSGDLSVYWYQQSLDQGLQFLIQYYNGEERAKGNILERFSAQQFPDLHSELNLSSLELGDSALYFCASSAPGQGDGYTFGSGTRLTVV.

V usage is TRBV11-2 and J usage is TRBJ1-2, with D perhaps TRBD1 (5 bases). Germline lookup yields CDR1 SGHAT and CDR2 FQNNGV. The length of the CDR3 is 15 residues. Trimming took off 1 base at V and 4 bases at J, with 13 bases between the two ends. The CDR3 DNA reads as TGTGCCAGCAGCTTAGCTACAGGCGTTCCCTATGGCTACACCTTC. This encodes CASSLATGVPYGYTF. The variable domain in full, completed from reference TRBV11-2 and TRBJ1-2, reads EAGVAQSPRYKIIEKRQSVAFWCNPISGHATLYWYQQILGQGPKLLIQFQNNGVVDDSQLPKDRFSAERLKGVDSTLKIQPAKLEDSAVYLCASSLATGVPYGYTFGSGTRLTVV.

This clone was detected once. CDR3 nucleotides: TGTGCCAGCAGCCCCCCCTTTAGGCTAGCGGGAGTAAACAATGAGCAGTTCTTC. This sequence encodes CASSPPFRLAGVNNEQFF. This chain joins TRBV7-9 and TRBJ2-1; 10 nucleotides match TRBD2. This CDR3 is built from 18 residues. The J segment lost 5 bases and the V segment lost 5 bases, leaving 15 bases of the junction unmatched. Germline V CDR1 and CDR2: SEHNR, FQNEAQ (reference sequence).

The rearrangement joins TRBV5-1 to TRBJ2-3; TRBD1 matches at 10 bases. The V and J ends lost 9 bases and 2 bases, in that order; junction bases with no gene match: 9. The germline V gene encodes CDR1 SGHRS and CDR2 YFSETQ. This CDR3 contains 15 residues. In nucleotides, the CDR3 is TGCGCCACTACGGACAGGGGGTTATACACAGATACGCAGTATTTT. It specifies CATTDRGLYTDTQYF. The whole variable domain, remainder taken from reference TRBV5-1 and TRBJ2-3, is KAGVTQTPRYLIKTRGQQVTLSCSPISGHRSVSWYQQTPGQGLQFLFEYFSETQRNKGNFPGRFSGRQFSNSRSEMNVSTLELGDSALYLCATTDRGLYTDTQYFGPGTRLTVL.

This clone was detected only once. This sequence joins TRBV7-8 and TRBJ2-1, with D perhaps matching TRBD2 (5 bases). The CDR3 has 13 amino acids. Germline V gene sequence: CDR1 SGHVS, CDR2 FQNEAQ. The germline V and J ends were trimmed by 4 bases and 6 bases, with 10 bases remaining between them. CDR3 loop: CASSWAGRNEQFF. For the CDR3, the DNA is TGTGCCAGCAGCTGGGCGGGCCGCAATGAGCAGTTCTTC.

The chain employs TRBV5-1 and TRBJ1-1; 7 bases are shared with TRBD1. This CDR3 is built from 15 residues. The V and J ends lost 4 bases and 3 bases, in that order; junction bases with no gene match: 9. Germline V gene lookup returns CDR1 SGHRS and CDR2 YFSETQ. Here the CDR3 DNA reads TGCGCCAGCAGCGGACAGGACAGTTTGTACACTGAAGCTTTCTTT. Amino acid sequence: CASSGQDSLYTEAFF.

This chain joins TRBV18 and TRBJ1-4, with 7 bases fitting TRBD1. This CDR3 has 15 residues. Germline V gives CDR1 KGHSH, CDR2 LQKENI. Trimming cost V 2 bases and J 2 bases; bases outside gene matches: 2. The CDR3 DNA reads TGTGCCAGCTCACCAAGGGGGCAGACTAATGAAAAACTGTTTTTT. Translated, it gives CASSPRGQTNEKLFF.

There are a few counts of this clone. The J gene is TRBJ1-1, the V gene TRBV5-6, with 9 bases identical to TRBD1. The CDR3 has 13 residues. The V segment lost 4 bases and the J segment 6 bases; nucleotides outside the gene matches: 4. Germline V gene data show CDR1 as SGHDT and CDR2 as YYEEEE. Written as DNA, the CDR3 is TGTGCCAGCAGCCGGGACAGGGTGTCTGAAGCTTTCTTT. Translation: CASSRDRVSEAFF.

The rearrangement joins TRBV19 to TRBJ1-2; no firm D call. The length of the CDR3 is 11 residues. V dropped 5 bases and J dropped 7 bases, with 8 bases sitting between them. The germline gives CDR1 LNHDA, CDR2 SQIVND (reference sequence). CDR3 nucleotides: TGTGCCAGTAGTCTCGGAGCTGGCTACACCTTC. It is translated as CASSLGAGYTF.

This sequence joins TRBV19 and TRBJ2-2; 11 bases are shared with TRBD2. The CDR3 totals 15 residues. The V and J ends lost 3 bases and 7 bases, in that order; junction bases with no gene match: 4. Germline assignment: CDR1 LNHDA and CDR2 SQIVND (reference sequence). The CDR3 DNA is TGTGCCAGTAGTATTAGCGGGAGGGCCGGCGGGGAGCTGTTTTTT. Its protein product is CASSISGRAGGELFF.

This rearrangement joins TRBV27 to TRBJ2-7, with D maybe TRBD2 (6 bases). Germline V gene lookup returns CDR1 MNHEY and CDR2 SMNVEV (reference sequence). V was pared by 2 bases and J by 0 bases, with 11 bases between. The CDR3 sequence is 15 residues long. The CDR3 DNA is TGTGCCAGCAGTTTACGGTGGACTAACTCCTACGAGCAGTACTTC. This sequence encodes CASSLRWTNSYEQYF.

The chain uses TRBV25-1 and TRBJ1-5; 7 bases are a match to TRBD1. CDR3 length equals 13 residues. CDR1 is MGHDK and CDR2 is SYGVNS in the germline V gene. Losses at the gene ends were 5 bases for V and 7 bases for J; bases not matched to a gene: 5. This chain's CDR3 is CASSQTGIQPQHF. DNA of the CDR3: TGTGCCAGCAGTCAGACAGGGATACAGCCCCAGCATTTT.